The source of this TCR beta chain is a study of identical twins. General study results and limits: Excess sharing by twins proved weaker in beta out-of-frame sequences.

One entry per CDR3 protein, called by TCRdb with MiXCR from the 5' RACE reads. The sample contains about 1.7 million distinct CDR3 sequences, around 33% of which appear only once. This clonotype was counted only a few times. The antigen remains undetermined. The sequence was obtained from a newborn girl in good health. The sample comprised cord blood.

The CDR3 DNA reads as TGCGCCAGCAGCCCCGGGACTAGCATGGATACGCAGTATTTT. Protein sequence: CASSPGTSMDTQYF. The gene calls are TRBV5-1 and TRBJ2-3, with 9 bases matching TRBD2. Per the germline V gene, CDR1 is SGHRS and CDR2 is YFSETQ. The CDR3 is 14 amino acids. V trimming: 4 bases; J trimming: 6 bases; junction bases outside the gene matches: 6.